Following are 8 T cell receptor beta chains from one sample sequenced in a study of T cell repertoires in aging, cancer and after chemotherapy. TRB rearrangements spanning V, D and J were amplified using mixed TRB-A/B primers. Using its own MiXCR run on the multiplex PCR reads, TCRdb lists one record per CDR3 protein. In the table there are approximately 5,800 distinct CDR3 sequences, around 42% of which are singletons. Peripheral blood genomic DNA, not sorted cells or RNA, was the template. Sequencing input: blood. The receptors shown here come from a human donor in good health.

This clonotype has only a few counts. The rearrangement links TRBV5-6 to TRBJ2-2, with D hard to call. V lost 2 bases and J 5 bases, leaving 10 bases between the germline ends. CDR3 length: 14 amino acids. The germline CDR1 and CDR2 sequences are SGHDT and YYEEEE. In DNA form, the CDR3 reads TGTGCCAGCAGCTTTTTGGAGTCTACCGGGGAGCTGTTTTTT. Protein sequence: CASSFLESTGELFF.

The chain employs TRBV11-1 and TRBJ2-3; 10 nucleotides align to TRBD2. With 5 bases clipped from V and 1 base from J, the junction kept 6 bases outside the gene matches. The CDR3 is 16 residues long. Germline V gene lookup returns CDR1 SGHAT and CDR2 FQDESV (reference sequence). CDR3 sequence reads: CASSQDLAGGTDTQYF. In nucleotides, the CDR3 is TGTGCCAGCAGCCAAGATCTAGCGGGGGGCACAGATACGCAGTATTTT.

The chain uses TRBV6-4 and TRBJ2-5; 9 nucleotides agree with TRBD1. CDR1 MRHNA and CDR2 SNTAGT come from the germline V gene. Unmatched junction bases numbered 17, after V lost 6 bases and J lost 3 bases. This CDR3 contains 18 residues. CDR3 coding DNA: TGTGCCAGCAGCAATTCCGCTGGACAGGGGCGCATCAAAGAGACCCAGTACTTC. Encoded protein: CASSNSAGQGRIKETQYF.

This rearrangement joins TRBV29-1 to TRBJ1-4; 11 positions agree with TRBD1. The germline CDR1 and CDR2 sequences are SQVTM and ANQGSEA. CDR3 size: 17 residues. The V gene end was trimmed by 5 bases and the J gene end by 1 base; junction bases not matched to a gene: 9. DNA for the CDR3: TGCAGCGTTCAATTTGCCGGGACAGGGGGAACTAATGAAAAACTGTTTTTT. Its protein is CSVQFAGTGGTNEKLFF.

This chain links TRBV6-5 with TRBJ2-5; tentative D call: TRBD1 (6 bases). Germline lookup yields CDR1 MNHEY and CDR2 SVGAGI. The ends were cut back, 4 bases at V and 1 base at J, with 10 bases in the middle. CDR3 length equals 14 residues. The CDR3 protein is CASSFPDSQETQYF. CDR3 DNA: TGTGCCAGCAGTTTCCCGGACAGCCAAGAGACCCAGTACTTC.

The CDR3 nucleotides read TGTGCCAGCGGATCCGGCGCCGGGTGGGAAAAACTGTTTTTT. The encoded protein is CASGSGAGWEKLFF. V is TRBV27 and J is TRBJ1-4; D not resolved. CDR3 length equals 14 residues. Germline CDR1 MNHEY, CDR2 SMNVEV (reference sequence). Trimming took off 8 bases at V and 8 bases at J, with 18 bases between the two ends.

The CDR3 DNA is TGTGCCAGATTGGGCAGATACTACGAGCAGTACTTC. Its protein product is CARLGRYYEQYF. V and J are TRBV5-6 and TRBJ2-7; no firm D call. Per germline, CDR1 SGHDT and CDR2 YYEEEE. The CDR3 extends over 12 amino acids. V gave up 8 bases and J gave up 3 bases, with 12 bases separating them.

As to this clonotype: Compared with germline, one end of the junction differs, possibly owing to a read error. CDR3 amino acids: CVSSGGGSQPQHF. The CDR3 bases are TGTGTCAGTAGTGGAGGGGGCAGTCAGCCCCAGCATTTT. The chain carries TRBV19 and TRBJ1-5; 7 nucleotides agree with TRBD1. This CDR3 has 13 residues. The germline V gene has CDR1 LNHDA and CDR2 SQIVND (reference sequence).